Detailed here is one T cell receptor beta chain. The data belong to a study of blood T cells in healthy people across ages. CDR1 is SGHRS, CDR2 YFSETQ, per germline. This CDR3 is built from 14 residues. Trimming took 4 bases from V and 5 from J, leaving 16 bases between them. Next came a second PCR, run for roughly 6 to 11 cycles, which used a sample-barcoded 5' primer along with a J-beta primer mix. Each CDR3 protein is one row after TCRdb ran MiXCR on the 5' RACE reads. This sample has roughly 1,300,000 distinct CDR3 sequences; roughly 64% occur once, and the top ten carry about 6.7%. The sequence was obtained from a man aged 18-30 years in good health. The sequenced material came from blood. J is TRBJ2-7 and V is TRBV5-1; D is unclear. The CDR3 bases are TGCGCCAGCAGCCTGACATATAGTGGAAACGAGCAGTACTTC. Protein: CASSLTYSGNEQYF. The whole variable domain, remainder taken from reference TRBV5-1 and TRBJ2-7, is KAGVTQTPRYLIKTRGQQVTLSCSPISGHRSVSWYQQTPGQGLQFLFEYFSETQRNKGNFPGRFSGRQFSNSRSEMNVSTLELGDSALYLCASSLTYSGNEQYFGPGTRLTVT.